This TCR beta chain was sequenced for a study of PD-1 blockade in mismatch repair-deficient tumors. On the study more broadly: Patients had over ten mismatch repair-deficient cancer types and were previously treated and progressing. Overall study results and limits: Rapid post-treatment expansion, then contraction, generally preceding radiologic response, marked tumor-resident clones.

Only in-frame clones appear in the TCRdb table, and some are missing; sequencing was by immunoSEQ multiplex PCR. The sample has 40,000 to 65,000 clones, over 70% seen once. Notes on this clone: Antigen: not known.

PCR or immunohistochemistry showed mismatch repair deficiency in every enrolled patient. TCRs were sequenced from a few patients responding to pembrolizumab. V was pared by 1 base and J by 6 bases, with 6 bases of the junction left unmatched. This CDR3 is 15 amino acids long. Germline CDR1 is SGHNT and CDR2 is YYREEE (reference sequence). The receptor's source is an adult with mismatch repair-deficient cancer. The starting material was peripheral blood, obtained approximately 20 weeks after starting pembrolizumab. The chain recombines TRBV5-4 with TRBJ2-2, with 7 positions matching TRBD1. The CDR3 loop reads CASSLPGTEAGELFF. The CDR3 DNA sequence: TGTGCCAGCAGCTTGCCCGGGACAGAGGCCGGGGAGCTGTTTTTT.